A single sample gave rise to the 27 T cell receptor beta chains below, sequenced in a study of blood T cell repertoires in COVID-19. Clones were read by immunoSEQ multiplex PCR, and TCRdb kept only the in-frame ones, dropping some. The sample has roughly 400,000 clones, approximately 87% seen once. The sample taken for sequencing was PBMCs or T cells enriched from blood (not recorded which). The receptors shown here come from a woman in her forties or fifties who had recovered from COVID-19.

This chain joins TRBV7-2 and TRBJ1-1; TRBD1 matches 10 bases. Germline-derived CDR1 and CDR2 are SGHTA and FQGNSA. After removal of 6 bases from V and 3 bases from J, the junction contained 7 bases not matched to a gene. The CDR3 is 15 amino acids. In nucleotides, the CDR3 is TGTGCCAGCAGTCGGATGGGGACAGGGGACACTGAAGCTTTCTTT. Its translation is CASSRMGTGDTEAFF.

V usage is TRBV9 and J usage is TRBJ1-1; no clear D gene. The germline V and J ends were trimmed by 4 bases and 2 bases, with 12 bases remaining between them. The CDR3 runs to 14 residues. CDR1 is SGDLS, CDR2 YYNGEE, per germline. This CDR3 is CASSPRPVNTEAFF. CDR3 in DNA: TGTGCCAGCAGCCCCCGTCCTGTTAACACTGAAGCTTTCTTT.

The chain joins TRBV6-2 or TRBV6-3 to TRBJ1-1; no definite D call. The germline V gene has CDR1 MNHEY and CDR2 SVGEGT. There are 12 residues in the CDR3. The V and J ends lost 2 bases and 1 base respectively, with 2 bases between them. CDR3 protein: CASSYQNTEAFF. The CDR3, as DNA: TGTGCCAGCAGTTACCAGAACACTGAAGCTTTCTTT.

The V call is TRBV2, the J call TRBJ1-3; no reliable D call. V lost 7 bases to trimming and J lost 1 base, with 11 bases between them. Germline V gene sequence: CDR1 SNHLY, CDR2 FYNNEI. This CDR3 is built from 14 residues. The CDR3 region has the DNA TGTGCCAGCACCCGACCCGGGTCTGGAAACACCATATATTTT. This gives the protein CASTRPGSGNTIYF.

J is TRBJ1-3 and V is TRBV19; D may be TRBD1 (5 bases). This CDR3 region has 17 residues. Germline-derived CDR1 and CDR2 are LNHDA and SQIVND (reference sequence). Trimming removed 4 bases at V and 0 bases at J, with 16 bases between. CDR3 region: CASSTTSNRYSGNTIYF. DNA of the CDR3: TGTGCCAGTAGTACGACCTCAAACAGGTACTCTGGAAACACCATATATTTT.

V and J are TRBV5-1 and TRBJ2-2; a weak D match, TRBD1 (6 bases). The germline gives CDR1 SGHRS, CDR2 YFSETQ. V dropped 4 bases and J dropped 4 bases, with 14 bases sitting between them. This CDR3 has 15 residues. CDR3: CASSPSGQPTGELFF. CDR3 bases: TGCGCCAGCAGCCCATCCGGACAGCCCACCGGGGAGCTGTTTTTT.

V and J are TRBV7-9 and TRBJ2-7, with 11 bases identical to TRBD1. In germline, CDR1 is SEHNR, CDR2 FQNEAQ (reference sequence). J lost 3 bases, V lost 1 base, and 11 bases had no gene match. The CDR3 is made up of 18 amino acids. This CDR3 is CASSLGGSWDRGIYEQYF. CDR3 sequence (DNA): TGTGCCAGCAGCTTAGGGGGTTCCTGGGACAGGGGGATCTACGAGCAGTACTTC.

This chain uses TRBV30 with TRBJ2-7; D might be TRBD2 (6 bases). Germline V gene data show CDR1 as GTSNPN and CDR2 as SVGIG (reference sequence). Trimming stripped 3 bases from V and 0 bases from J, with 18 bases between. CDR3 length: 16 amino acids. Written as DNA, the CDR3 is TGTGCCTGGAGCGCGGGGACCTCCTCCAGCTCCTACGAGCAGTACTTC. It specifies CAWSAGTSSSSYEQYF.

This clone came up once. Here the CDR3 reads CASSLGTGGYNSPLHF. Here the CDR3 DNA reads TGTGCCAGCAGCTTAGGGACAGGGGGGTATAATTCACCCCTCCACTTT. The V call is TRBV7-8, the J call TRBJ1-6; 10 bases fit TRBD1. Looked up from germline, CDR1 is SGHVS and CDR2 is FQNEAQ. With V trimmed by 1 base and J by 4 bases, 1 base remained unmatched. The CDR3 covers 16 residues.

The chain carries TRBV4-1 and TRBJ1-5; 10 nucleotides line up with TRBD1. Germline values: CDR1 MGHRA, CDR2 YSYEKL. Trimming at V came to 0 bases and at J to 5 bases, leaving 10 bases not matched to a gene. This CDR3 comprises 18 residues. The CDR3 reads CASSQEVVGQGVDQPQHF. The CDR3 region has the DNA TGCGCCAGCAGCCAAGAGGTGGTAGGACAGGGGGTCGATCAGCCCCAGCATTTT.

The chain carries TRBV6-5 and TRBJ1-5; TRBD1 aligns across 9 bases. The length of the CDR3 is 16 residues. J lost 1 base, V lost 4 bases, and 5 bases had no gene match. Per the germline V gene, CDR1 is MNHEY and CDR2 is SVGAGI. The CDR3 DNA is TGTGCCAGCAGTTCCCCGGGACAGGGAAGCAATCAGCCCCAGCATTTT. Encoded protein: CASSSPGQGSNQPQHF.

The rearrangement joins TRBV6-5 to TRBJ1-1; D not resolved. V was clipped by 5 bases and J by 4 bases, with 17 bases between them. The CDR3 is 15 amino acids. Per the germline V gene, CDR1 is MNHEY and CDR2 is SVGAGI. The CDR3 sequence: CASSTQVLSRTEAFF. CDR3 nucleotides: TGTGCCAGCAGTACCCAGGTCCTGTCCCGCACTGAAGCTTTCTTT.

The rearrangement joins TRBV7-2 to TRBJ1-1; D possibly corresponds to TRBD1 (6 bases). There are 15 residues in the CDR3. Germline CDR1 and CDR2: SGHTA and FQGNSA. Trimming took off 8 bases at V and 3 bases at J, with 19 bases between the two ends. CDR3 residues: CASRGGARFDTEAFF. DNA of the CDR3: TGTGCCAGCCGAGGGGGGGCTCGTTTTGACACTGAAGCTTTCTTT. The entire variable domain, with the rest obtained from reference TRBV7-2 and TRBJ1-1, is as follows: GAGVSQSPSNKVTEKGKDVELRCDPISGHTALYWYRQSLGQGLEFLIYFQGNSAPDKSGLPSDRFSAERTGGSVSTLTIQRTQQEDSAVYLCASRGGARFDTEAFFGQGTRLTVV.

V usage is TRBV4-3 and J usage is TRBJ1-5; the D gene is possibly TRBD1 (6 bases). This CDR3 comprises 15 residues. The germline V gene has CDR1 LGHNA and CDR2 YSLEER. Trimming removed 1 base at V and 4 bases at J, with 11 bases between. CDR3 sequence reads: CASSQGGGPNQPQHF. CDR3 bases: TGCGCCAGCAGCCAAGGGGGGGGCCCGAATCAGCCCCAGCATTTT.

The genes are TRBV19 and TRBJ1-2; no reliable D call. The V end lost 10 bases, the J end lost 8 bases, and 20 bases lay between the germline ends. Germline values: CDR1 LNHDA, CDR2 SQIVND (reference sequence). The CDR3 is made up of 13 amino acids. CDR3 nucleotides: TGTGCCACCTCTTTGGAGCAGACGGGGGGCTACACCTTC. It translates to CATSLEQTGGYTF.

The chain carries TRBV19 and TRBJ1-2, with 12 bases aligning to TRBD1. Germline V gene sequence: CDR1 LNHDA, CDR2 SQIVND (reference sequence). J was trimmed by 8 bases and V by 10 bases; bases with no gene match: 11. The CDR3 covers 14 residues. Here the CDR3 DNA reads TGTGCCACTGGGCCGGGACAGGGGGCTTTGGGCTACACCTTC. This sequence encodes CATGPGQGALGYTF.

V gene TRBV2 combines with J gene TRBJ2-7; possible D gene TRBD2, 8 bases. The CDR3 contains 14 residues. Germline CDR1 reads SNHLY; CDR2 reads FYNNEI. Trimming left V 2 bases short and J 4 bases short, with 12 bases between. CDR3 nucleotides: TGTGCCAGCAGTGAACGGGAGGGGGCTTACGAGCAGTACTTC. It is translated as CASSEREGAYEQYF.

This rearrangement joins TRBV5-4 to TRBJ1-4; the D gene is possibly TRBD1 (6 bases). CDR1 SGHNT and CDR2 YYREEE come from the germline V gene (reference sequence). This CDR3 comprises 15 residues. The germline V and J ends were trimmed by 4 bases and 8 bases, with 18 bases remaining between them. The chain's CDR3 is CASSRGGTGNEKLFF. In nucleotides, the CDR3 is TGTGCCAGCAGCCGTGGGGGAACAGGGAACGAAAAACTGTTTTTT.

This clone was counted once. The chain uses TRBV29-1 and TRBJ2-2, with 7 bases identical to TRBD1. V shed 4 bases, J shed 4 bases, and the junction held 9 bases outside the gene matches. This CDR3 comprises 15 residues. Looked up from germline, CDR1 is SQVTM and CDR2 is ANQGSEA. CDR3 nucleotide sequence: TGCAGCGTTGCCCTAGGGACAGCCAGCACCGGGGAGCTGTTTTTT. Amino acids: CSVALGTASTGELFF.

This clone was observed a single time. The rearrangement joins TRBV6-1 to TRBJ1-5, with D possibly TRBD1 on 6 matching bases. The germline V gene encodes CDR1 MNHNS and CDR2 SASEGT. Trimming cost V 1 base and J 0 bases, with 19 bases left between them. This CDR3 has 19 residues. In DNA, the CDR3 is TGTGCCAGCAGTGAAGTTGGGACACATACTAGAACTAGCAATCAGCCCCAGCATTTT. Protein product: CASSEVGTHTRTSNQPQHF.

This chain joins TRBV28 and TRBJ1-3; D is uncertain. This CDR3 is 15 amino acids long. With 3 bases removed from V and 0 bases from J, the gap between germline ends came to 9 bases. Germline V lookup: CDR1 MDHEN, CDR2 SYDVKM. The CDR3 here is CASSFSPGSGNTIYF. In DNA form, the CDR3 reads TGTGCCAGCAGTTTTTCCCCGGGCTCTGGAAACACCATATATTTT. Full variable domain (remainder filled in from reference TRBV28 and TRBJ1-3): DVKVTQSSRYLVKRTGEKVFLECVQDMDHENMFWYRQDPGLGLRLIYFSYDVKMKEKGDIPEGYSVSREKKERFSLILESASTNQTSMYLCASSFSPGSGNTIYFGEGSWLTVV.

The gene calls are TRBV6-4 and TRBJ2-1; TRBD1 aligns across 7 bases. The CDR3 is 16 amino acids. Germline lookup yields CDR1 MRHNA and CDR2 SNTAGT. J lost 5 bases, V lost 6 bases, and 13 bases had no gene match. CDR3 protein: CASREPYRGRHNEQFF. CDR3 nucleotide sequence: TGTGCCAGCAGAGAACCGTACAGGGGACGGCACAATGAGCAGTTCTTC.

This clone came up once. The chain employs TRBV7-2 and TRBJ2-7, with D possibly being TRBD1 (6 bases). Germline V CDR1 and CDR2: SGHTA, FQGNSA. The CDR3 extends over 13 amino acids. Trimming took 5 bases from V and 0 from J, leaving 8 bases between them. Written as DNA, the CDR3 is TGTGCCAGCAGCCGGGACAACTCCTACGAGCAGTACTTC. This gives the protein CASSRDNSYEQYF.

This chain links TRBV28 with TRBJ1-5; D uncertain. Germline loops: CDR1 MDHEN, CDR2 SYDVKM. The germline V and J ends were trimmed by 6 bases and 7 bases, with 22 bases remaining between them. The CDR3 is 16 residues long. CDR3 loop: CASRHPPVRLRQPQHF. The CDR3 nucleotides are TGTGCCAGCAGACACCCCCCGGTGCGCCTGAGGCAGCCCCAGCATTTT.

There are a few counts of this clone. The rearrangement links TRBV7-2 to TRBJ1-2; D is unclear. The ends were cut back, 3 bases at V and 8 bases at J, with 16 bases in the middle. The V gene's germline CDR1 is SGHTA and CDR2 FQGNSA. The CDR3 sequence is 14 residues long. The CDR3 bases are TGTGCCAGCAGCTTGCCAGAGGGCTTCAAGGGCTACACCTTC. Residues: CASSLPEGFKGYTF.

The J gene is TRBJ1-1, the V gene TRBV18; D is uncertain. The germline V gene encodes CDR1 KGHSH and CDR2 LQKENI. The CDR3 consists of 16 residues. Trimming shortened V by 1 base and J by 2 bases, and 14 bases separated the two germline ends. CDR3 region: CASSPRVRTSNTEAFF. The CDR3 DNA is TGTGCCAGCTCACCACGGGTGAGGACTTCAAACACTGAAGCTTTCTTT. The variable domain in full, completed from reference TRBV18 and TRBJ1-1, reads NAGVMQNPRHLVRRRGQEARLRCSPMKGHSHVYWYRQLPEEGLKFMVYLQKENIIDESGMPKERFSAEFPKEGPSILRIQQVVRGDSAAYFCASSPRVRTSNTEAFFGQGTRLTVV.

The chain couples TRBV10-3 to TRBJ2-2; 8 bases line up with TRBD2. The germline V gene encodes CDR1 ENHRY and CDR2 SYGVKD. V lost 0 bases to trimming and J lost 6 bases; unmatched junction nucleotides: 9. The CDR3 loop spans 17 amino acids. The CDR3 is CAISESPGGRKAGELFF. The CDR3 nucleotides read TGTGCCATCAGTGAGTCCCCGGGGGGGAGGAAGGCCGGGGAGCTGTTTTTT.